A single sample is the source of the 6 T cell receptor beta chains below, sequenced in a study of cytomegalovirus exposure and HLA in healthy donors. PCR amplification relied on 60 Vbeta primers (plus 13 Jbeta primers). Clones were sequenced by immunoSEQ multiplex PCR, and TCRdb holds only the in-frame ones, with some missing. The table includes about 160,000 clones, 70% to 80% detected once. The sample consisted of PBMCs. The receptors come from a woman in her forties in good health and CMV-seronegative.

The rearrangement joins TRBV5-1 to TRBJ1-4, with a tentative D call TRBD1 (5 bases). Germline V CDR1 and CDR2: SGHRS, YFSETQ. Trimming removed 3 bases at V and 6 bases at J, with 15 bases between. The CDR3 is 15 residues long. CDR3 protein: CASSSGQGGDEKLFF. In DNA, the CDR3 is TGCGCCAGCAGCTCTGGGCAGGGAGGGGATGAAAAACTGTTTTTT.

Notes on this clone: This same CDR3 is encoded by further DNA sequences in the sample. The chain recombines TRBV30 with TRBJ1-5; D is uncertain. Between the trimmed V and J ends, which lost 2 bases and 4 bases, there was a span of 6 bases. This CDR3 has 12 residues. CDR1 GTSNPN and CDR2 SVGIG come from the germline V gene (reference sequence). CDR3 DNA: TGTGCCTGGAGTCCCGGGAATCAGCCCCAGCATTTT. Protein sequence: CAWSPGNQPQHF.

A word on this clone: Additional DNA sequences in this sample encode the identical CDR3. The chain has TRBV11-2 and TRBJ1-1; D possibly corresponds to TRBD1 (6 bases). The CDR3 has 15 residues. Germline CDR1 and CDR2: SGHAT and FQNNGV. CDR3 sequence: CASLGGQGRRSEAFF. For the CDR3, the DNA is TGTGCTAGTCTAGGAGGTCAGGGGCGCAGGTCTGAAGCTTTCTTT.

This chain connects TRBV29-1 to TRBJ2-1; no clear D gene. Germline assignment: CDR1 SQVTM and CDR2 ANQGSEA. This CDR3 is built from 15 residues. V dropped 3 bases and J dropped 0 bases, with 12 bases sitting between them. CDR3 loop: CSVEHGRSSYNEQFF. DNA for the CDR3: TGCAGCGTTGAGCATGGCCGAAGCTCCTACAATGAGCAGTTCTTC.

The CDR3 DNA reads TGCGCCAGCAGCTTGGACGGCGGGACCTACTACAATGAGCAGTTCTTC. Residues: CASSLDGGTYYNEQFF. The chain uses TRBV5-1 and TRBJ2-1, with D perhaps matching TRBD2 (6 bases). Germline V gives CDR1 SGHRS, CDR2 YFSETQ. With 0 bases removed from V and 3 bases from J, the gap between germline ends came to 13 bases. There are 16 residues in the CDR3.

The chain has TRBV2 and TRBJ1-5, with D possibly matching TRBD1 (5 bases). The V end was cut by 4 bases, the J end by 7 bases, with 26 bases between. Germline CDR1 is SNHLY and CDR2 is FYNNEI. The CDR3 sequence is 18 residues long. The DNA of the CDR3 is TGTGCCAGCAGTGCGTGGGGGGGAACTTCGACAAATGCCCAGCCCCAGCATTTT. Its translation is CASSAWGGTSTNAQPQHF.